The TCR beta chain described here comes from a study of cytomegalovirus exposure and HLA in healthy donors. CDR3 size: 13 residues. CDR1 and CDR2 from the germline V gene are MNHEY and SMNVEV (reference sequence). After removal of 3 bases from V and 9 bases from J, the junction contained 5 bases not matched to a gene. About this clone: Its antigen is unidentified.

Researchers ran the PCR with 60 Vbeta and 13 Jbeta primers. Method: immunoSEQ multiplex PCR; TCRdb's copy keeps in-frame clones and lacks some. The table has roughly 72,000 clones, 74% seen once; the top ten hold roughly an eighth. The study's findings and limits: The study designated fewer than 200 TCR beta chains cytomegalovirus-associated.

This TCR was recovered from a human donor in good health. The V call is TRBV27, the J call TRBJ2-1, with 7 bases aligning to TRBD2. Sample: PBMCs. The CDR3 sequence: CASSLGGLREQFF. The CDR3 nucleotides read TGTGCCAGCAGTTTGGGGGGACTACGTGAGCAGTTCTTC.